Listed below are T cell receptor beta chains from one sample, sequenced in a study of blood T cell repertoires in COVID-19. Data came from immunoSEQ multiplex PCR; TCRdb stores just in-frame clones and leaves some out. The sample has hundreds of thousands of clones, about 90% seen once. The sample taken for sequencing was PBMCs or T cells enriched from blood (not recorded which). These TCRs come from a woman aged 45-60 years who had been exposed to COVID-19. CDR3s include the opening cysteine and the closing phenylalanine or tryptophan. Each record gives: J gene, CDR3 length, D gene, clone size, V gene, CDR3 protein, CDR3 DNA. A D gene is named only where the DNA matches it firmly. Clone size is stated in some rows and not others, as once, few, many or a class when expanded.

>TRBJ1-2|16|TRBD1|NA|TRBV18
CASSPAPGQGALGYTF
TGTGCCAGCTCACCAGCGCCGGGACAGGGGGCCTTAGGCTACACCTTC
>TRBJ2-1|15|TRBD2|NA|TRBV5-1
CASSSLAGGQNEQFF
TGCGCCAGCAGCTCCCTAGCGGGGGGGCAGAATGAGCAGTTCTTC
>TRBJ1-4|15|NA|few|TRBV15
CATSRTGTTNEKLFF
TGTGCCACCAGCAGAACAGGTACAACCAATGAAAAACTGTTTTTT
>TRBJ1-1|15|TRBD1|NA|TRBV27
CASRGGTGGNTEAFF
TGTGCCAGCAGAGGAGGGACAGGGGGCAATACTGAAGCTTTCTTT
>TRBJ2-1|14|NA|NA|TRBV9
CASSVEGIYNEQFF
TGTGCCAGCAGCGTAGAGGGGATTTACAATGAGCAGTTCTTC
>TRBJ1-5|15|NA|NA|TRBV7-2
CASSSSGGVNQPQHF
TGTGCCAGCAGCTCCTCGGGGGGGGTCAATCAGCCCCAGCATTTT
>TRBJ2-5|14|NA|NA|TRBV18
CASSPLGQQETQYF
TGTGCCAGCTCACCACTAGGACAGCAAGAGACCCAGTACTTC
>TRBJ2-7|16|TRBD1|NA|TRBV4-1
CASSQDDRAAPYEQYF
TGCGCCAGCAGCCAAGACGACAGGGCCGCCCCCTACGAGCAGTACTTC
>TRBJ1-2|13|NA|NA|TRBV19
CASGKGQNYGYTF
TGTGCCAGTGGAAAGGGGCAGAACTATGGCTACACCTTC
>TRBJ2-7|13|TRBD1|NA|TRBV5-1
CASSADRGGEQYF
TGCGCCAGCAGCGCGGACAGGGGGGGCGAGCAGTACTTC
>TRBJ2-7|15|NA|NA|TRBV28
CASSLAQGVVYEQYF
TGTGCCAGCAGTTTAGCACAGGGAGTCGTCTACGAGCAGTACTTC
>TRBJ1-4|16|TRBD1|NA|TRBV4-2
CASSQLRTGGGEKLFF
TGTGCCAGCAGCCAACTTAGGACAGGGGGGGGTGAAAAACTGTTTTTT
>TRBJ1-1|17|TRBD1|NA|TRBV7-9
CASSLVIGDSLFTEAFF
TGTGCCAGCAGCTTAGTTATCGGGGACAGTTTATTCACTGAAGCTTTCTTT
>TRBJ2-4|15|NA|once|TRBV3-1/TRBV3-2
CASSPRELAKNIQYF
TGTGCCAGCAGCCCCCGGGAGCTAGCCAAAAACATTCAGTACTTC
>TRBJ1-6|16|NA|NA|TRBV7-6
CASSLRQQANNSPLHF
TGTGCCAGCAGCTTAAGACAGCAAGCTAACAATTCACCCCTCCACTTT
>TRBJ1-2|16|TRBD1|NA|TRBV18
CASSPIDRGSPYGYTF
TGTGCCAGCTCACCTATTGACAGGGGGAGCCCCTATGGCTACACCTTC
>TRBJ1-5|14|NA|NA|TRBV19
CASREGSSNQPQHF
TGTGCCAGTAGGGAGGGGAGCTCGAATCAGCCCCAGCATTTT
>TRBJ1-1|13|NA|few|TRBV24-1
CATSDLEDTEAFF
TGTGCCACCAGTGATTTGGAGGACACTGAAGCTTTCTTT
>TRBJ2-3|16|TRBD2|NA|TRBV5-4
CASSLRLAGDTDTQYF
TGTGCCAGCAGCTTGAGATTAGCGGGGGATACAGATACGCAGTATTTT
>TRBJ1-2|15|NA|NA|TRBV27
CASSFSSPGGYGYTF
TGTGCCAGCAGTTTTAGTTCCCCGGGGGGATATGGCTACACCTTC
>TRBJ1-4|14|NA|once|TRBV18
CASSAGATNEKLFF
TGTGCCAGCTCAGCAGGGGCAACTAATGAAAAACTGTTTTTT
>TRBJ2-7|12|TRBD1|NA|TRBV12-3/TRBV12-4
CATGQGFYEQYF
TGTGCCACGGGACAGGGGTTCTACGAGCAGTACTTC
>TRBJ2-7|13|NA|NA|TRBV5-1
CASSLERTYEQYF
TGCGCCAGCAGCTTGGAGCGAACCTACGAGCAGTACTTC
>TRBJ2-7|13|TRBD2|NA|TRBV28
CASSSSGAYEQYF
TGTGCCAGTTCTTCTAGCGGGGCCTACGAGCAGTACTTC
>TRBJ1-3|14|NA|NA|TRBV7-2
CASSRDSSGNTIYF
TGTGCCAGCAGCCGTGACAGCTCTGGAAACACCATATATTTT
>TRBJ1-5|16|TRBD1|NA|TRBV24-1
CATAGGGSDSNQPQHF
TGTGCCACCGCAGGGGGCGGCAGTGATAGCAATCAGCCCCAGCATTTT
>TRBJ1-2|13|TRBD1|NA|TRBV27
CASRWTGGYGYTF
TGTGCCAGCAGATGGACAGGGGGCTATGGCTACACCTTC
>TRBJ1-1|15|TRBD1|NA|TRBV10-3
CAISDGRTGGTEAFF
TGTGCCATCAGTGATGGGAGGACAGGGGGTACTGAAGCTTTCTTT
>TRBJ1-1|14|NA|NA|TRBV28
CATIGVPLNTEAFF
TGTGCCACGATCGGGGTCCCTTTGAACACTGAAGCTTTCTTT
>TRBJ1-6|13|NA|once|TRBV28
CAGRGAHNSPLHF
TGTGCCGGTCGGGGGGCGCATAATTCACCCCTCCACTTT
>TRBJ1-1|14|TRBD1|NA|TRBV7-8
CASSHWDRATEAFF
TGTGCCAGCAGCCACTGGGACAGGGCCACTGAAGCTTTCTTT
>TRBJ2-1|15|TRBD1|NA|TRBV30
CAWKTGVAGASEQFF
TGTGCCTGGAAGACAGGGGTGGCGGGTGCGAGTGAGCAGTTCTTC
>TRBJ1-1|14|NA|NA|TRBV6-5
CASSYAGPVTEAFF
TGTGCCAGCAGTTACGCAGGGCCGGTAACTGAAGCTTTCTTT
>TRBJ2-5|15|NA|NA|TRBV28
CASSLQAGQTETQYF
TGTGCCAGCAGTTTACAGGCGGGACAGACAGAGACCCAGTACTTC
>TRBJ2-1|13|TRBD2|NA|TRBV18
CASSPAGRDEQFF
TGTGCCAGCTCACCTGCGGGGAGGGATGAGCAGTTCTTC
>TRBJ2-7|14|NA|NA|TRBV18
CASSRRDNSYEQYF
TGTGCCAGCTCACGCCGGGACAACTCCTACGAGCAGTACTTC
>TRBJ2-3|15|TRBD2|NA|TRBV7-6
CASSGTGGNTDTQYF
TGTGCCAGCAGCGGCACGGGGGGAAACACAGATACGCAGTATTTT
>TRBJ1-2|12|NA|NA|TRBV2
CASSVGVRGYTF
TGTGCCAGCAGTGTGGGAGTTCGGGGCTACACCTTC
>TRBJ2-7|15|NA|once|TRBV18
CASSLGRTDTYEQYF
TGTGCCAGCTCACTCGGCAGGACAGATACCTACGAGCAGTACTTC
>TRBJ1-1|13|NA|NA|TRBV9
CASTVSLNTEAFF
TGTGCCAGCACCGTAAGCCTGAACACTGAAGCTTTCTTT
>TRBJ2-4|13|TRBD1|NA|TRBV6-4
CASSRDRVDIQYF
TGTGCCAGCAGTCGGGACAGGGTAGACATTCAGTACTTC
>TRBJ1-3|14|NA|NA|TRBV5-1
CASSENSLGNTIYF
TGCGCCAGCAGCGAAAACTCTCTGGGAAACACCATATATTTT
>TRBJ2-7|15|NA|NA|TRBV6-5
CASSPFWAGTYEQYF
TGTGCCAGCAGTCCATTCTGGGCAGGGACCTACGAGCAGTACTTC
>TRBJ1-1|16|NA|NA|TRBV18
CASSPPLGRALTEAFF
TGTGCCAGCTCACCCCCTTTGGGCAGGGCGCTGACTGAAGCTTTCTTT
>TRBJ2-7|15|TRBD1|NA|TRBV5-4
CASSSKRQGAYEQYF
TGTGCCAGCAGCTCCAAAAGACAGGGGGCCTACGAGCAGTACTTC
>TRBJ2-1|11|NA|NA|TRBV7-8
CASSFSNEQFF
TGTGCCAGCAGCTTCAGTAATGAGCAGTTCTTC
>TRBJ2-7|15|NA|once|TRBV2
CASSETRTVTYEQYF
TGTGCCAGCAGTGAAACTAGGACAGTTACCTACGAGCAGTACTTC
>TRBJ1-2|16|NA|NA|TRBV7-2
CASSPGRGFVNYGYTF
TGTGCCAGCAGCCCCGGTCGGGGATTCGTTAACTATGGCTACACCTTC
>TRBJ1-4|15|TRBD1|once|TRBV11-2
CASSRTGTTNEKLFF
TGTGCCAGCAGTCGGACAGGCACTACAAATGAAAAACTGTTTTTT
>TRBJ1-2|16|NA|NA|TRBV5-4
CASSLGAGATDYGYTF
TGTGCCAGCAGCTTGGGAGCGGGGGCGACGGACTATGGCTACACCTTC
>TRBJ2-7|13|NA|NA|TRBV2
CASSVGQTYEQYF
TGTGCCAGCAGTGTCGGACAGACCTACGAGCAGTACTTC
>TRBJ2-3|16|NA|NA|TRBV10-3
CAISESGRSSTDTQYF
TGTGCCATCAGTGAGTCTGGCAGGTCTAGCACAGATACGCAGTATTTT
>TRBJ2-1|14|TRBD1|NA|TRBV5-1
CASRHSRDSNEQFF
TGCGCCAGCAGACACTCCCGGGACAGCAATGAGCAGTTCTTC
>TRBJ2-1|16|NA|few|TRBV5-4
CASSLGQGSSYNEQFF
TGTGCCAGCAGCTTGGGCCAGGGTAGCTCCTACAATGAGCAGTTCTTC
>TRBJ2-3|13|TRBD1|NA|TRBV30
CAWGGQGADTQYF
TGTGCCTGGGGGGGACAGGGGGCGGATACGCAGTATTTT